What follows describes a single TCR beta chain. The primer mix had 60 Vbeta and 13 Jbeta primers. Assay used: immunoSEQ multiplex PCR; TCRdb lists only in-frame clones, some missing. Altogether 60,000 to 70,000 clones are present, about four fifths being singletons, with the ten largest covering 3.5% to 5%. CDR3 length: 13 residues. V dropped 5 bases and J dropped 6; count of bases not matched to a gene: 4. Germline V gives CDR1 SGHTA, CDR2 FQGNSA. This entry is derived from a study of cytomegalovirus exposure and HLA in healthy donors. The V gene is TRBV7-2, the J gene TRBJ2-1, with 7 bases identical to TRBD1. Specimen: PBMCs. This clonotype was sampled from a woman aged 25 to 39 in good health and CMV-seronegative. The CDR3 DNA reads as TGTGCCAGCAGCGTAACAGGGGTCAATGAGCAGTTCTTC. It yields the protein CASSVTGVNEQFF. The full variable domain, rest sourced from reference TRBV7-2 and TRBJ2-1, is GAGVSQSPSNKVTEKGKDVELRCDPISGHTALYWYRQSLGQGLEFLIYFQGNSAPDKSGLPSDRFSAERTGGSVSTLTIQRTQQEDSAVYLCASSVTGVNEQFFGPGTRLTVL.